The 13 T cell receptor beta chains below all came from one sample that was sequenced in a study of neoadjuvant anti-PD-1 for oral cavity cancer. Data came from immunoSEQ multiplex PCR; TCRdb stores just in-frame clones and leaves some out. The sample contains approximately 7,000 clones, about 50% of which appear only once. The specimen was tumor tissue, collected before nivolumab (anti-PD-1) treatment. The receptors were gathered from a person aged 40 to 85 with oral cavity squamous cell carcinoma.

This chain links TRBV5-7 with TRBJ1-3; possibly TRBD1 for D (5 bases). TRBV5-7 carries the ORF label, with uncertain function. CDR3 length equals 16 residues. The V end lost 7 bases, the J end lost 1 base, and 18 bases lay between the germline ends. This CDR3 reads CASWREGLTSGNTIYF. CDR3 DNA sequence: TGTGCCAGCTGGAGGGAGGGACTAACTTCTGGAAACACCATATATTTT.

The V gene is TRBV5-4, the J gene TRBJ2-2; 8 bases agree with TRBD1. Germline V gene lookup returns CDR1 SGHNT and CDR2 YYREEE (reference sequence). V gave up 3 bases and J gave up 4 bases; unmatched junction bases: 5. This CDR3 has 15 residues. The CDR3 bases are TGTGCCAGCAGCTCGGGACAGGTGGGCACCGGGGAGCTGTTTTTT. Translation gives CASSSGQVGTGELFF.

The gene calls are TRBV5-6 and TRBJ2-7; D may be TRBD1 (7 bases). The V gene's germline CDR1 is SGHDT and CDR2 YYEEEE. The V end lost 3 bases, the J end lost 0 bases, and 13 bases lay between the germline ends. The CDR3 is made up of 15 amino acids. CDR3 sequence: CASSWAGQSSYEQYF. CDR3 DNA sequence: TGTGCCAGCAGCTGGGCGGGACAGAGCTCCTACGAGCAGTACTTC.

This clone appeared a few times. The rearrangement joins TRBV9 to TRBJ2-3, with 14 bases aligning to TRBD2. This CDR3 region has 17 residues. CDR1 and CDR2 from the germline V gene are SGDLS and YYNGEE. Trimming took 0 bases from V and 3 from J; bases not matched to a gene: 3. Written as DNA, the CDR3 is TGTGCCAGCAGCGTAGCGACTAGCGGGGGGGCGACAGATACGCAGTATTTT. It yields the protein CASSVATSGGATDTQYF. Supplemented by reference TRBV9 and TRBJ2-3, the full variable domain reads DSGVTQTPKHLITATGQRVTLRCSPRSGDLSVYWYQQSLDQGLQFLIQYYNGEERAKGNILERFSAQQFPDLHSELNLSSLELGDSALYFCASSVATSGGATDTQYFGPGTRLTVL.

This clone is medium-sized (0.01 to 0.1%) in the sample. The V gene is TRBV7-2, the J gene TRBJ2-3, with 10 bases aligning to TRBD2. Trimming at V came to 7 bases and at J to 2 bases, leaving 6 bases not matched to a gene. CDR1 and CDR2 from the germline V gene are SGHTA and FQGNSA. This CDR3 is built from 15 residues. For the CDR3, the DNA is TGTGCCAGCAACCTAGCGGGGGCCTACACAGATACGCAGTATTTT. This translates into CASNLAGAYTDTQYF.

V is TRBV5-4 and J is TRBJ2-3; 8 bases agree with TRBD1. The V segment lost 4 bases and the J segment 3 bases; nucleotides outside the gene matches: 13. The CDR3 extends over 17 amino acids. In germline, CDR1 is SGHNT, CDR2 YYREEE (reference sequence). CDR3 DNA: TGTGCCAGCAGCCCGTCTCAGGGGGCGTTGAGGACAGATACGCAGTATTTT. Residues: CASSPSQGALRTDTQYF. Filled out from reference TRBV5-4 and TRBJ2-3, the complete variable domain reads ETGVTQSPTHLIKTRGQQVTLRCSSQSGHNTVSWYQQALGQGPQFIFQYYREEENGRGNFPPRFSGLQFPNYSSELNVNALELDDSALYLCASSPSQGALRTDTQYFGPGTRLTVL.

The V gene is TRBV5-4, the J gene TRBJ1-5, with D perhaps matching TRBD1 (6 bases). V dropped 4 bases and J dropped 6 bases, with 29 bases sitting between them. This CDR3 spans 19 amino acids. Germline V CDR1 and CDR2: SGHNT, YYREEE (reference sequence). CDR3 in DNA: TGTGCCAGCAGCCAATTAATAGAGGGGGGCGTGGGGGTAGGTCAGCCCCAGCATTTT. It translates to CASSQLIEGGVGVGQPQHF.

This clone was counted only a few times. V gene TRBV28 combines with J gene TRBJ1-1; D unresolved. This CDR3 comprises 13 residues. V was trimmed by 7 bases and J by 0 bases, leaving 9 bases between them. Germline CDR1 and CDR2: MDHEN and SYDVKM. The CDR3 is CASINSLNTEAFF. CDR3 DNA sequence: TGTGCCAGCATTAACAGTCTGAACACTGAAGCTTTCTTT.

Details on this clone: Germline and junction disagree at one end, which may indicate a read error. The gene calls are TRBV7-2 and TRBJ2-7; D not resolved. Germline assignment: CDR1 SGHTA and CDR2 FQGNSA. This CDR3 region has 13 residues. The CDR3 here is CASSQGPDYEQYF. The CDR3 nucleotides are TGCGCCAGCAGCCAAGGGCCGGACTACGAGCAGTACTTC.

The chain uses TRBV7-8 and TRBJ2-7; D not certain. V lost 4 bases and J 2 bases, leaving 9 bases between the germline ends. The CDR3 consists of 13 residues. Per germline, CDR1 SGHVS and CDR2 FQNEAQ. The DNA for the CDR3 is TGTGCCAGCAGCTCCCCCTTCGCCTACGAGCAGTACTTC. Translated, it gives CASSSPFAYEQYF.

The chain employs TRBV15 and TRBJ2-5, with TRBD1 matching over 9 bases. Germline CDR1 is LNHNV and CDR2 is YYDKDF (reference sequence). The J segment lost 4 bases and the V segment lost 0 bases, leaving 3 bases of the junction unmatched. The CDR3 length is 15 residues. The CDR3 reads CATSRDGTGSETQYF. The CDR3 DNA reads as TGTGCCACCAGCAGAGATGGGACAGGGTCAGAGACCCAGTACTTC.

This clone showed up just a few times. This sequence joins TRBV6-5 and TRBJ1-2; D gene ambiguous. V lost 2 bases to trimming and J lost 5 bases, with 6 bases between them. The CDR3 runs 12 residues. Germline CDR1 and CDR2: MNHEY and SVGAGI. This CDR3 is CASSYTGYGYTF. The CDR3 DNA sequence: TGTGCCAGCAGTTACACCGGGTATGGCTACACCTTC.

The chain joins TRBV15 to TRBJ2-1; D is unclear. Germline assignment: CDR1 LNHNV and CDR2 YYDKDF (reference sequence). The CDR3 spans 15 residues. The V end was cut by 1 base, the J end by 2 bases, with 9 bases between. CDR3 protein: CATSRGQAAYNEQFF. CDR3 nucleotide sequence: TGTGCCACCAGCAGAGGGCAGGCCGCCTACAATGAGCAGTTCTTC.